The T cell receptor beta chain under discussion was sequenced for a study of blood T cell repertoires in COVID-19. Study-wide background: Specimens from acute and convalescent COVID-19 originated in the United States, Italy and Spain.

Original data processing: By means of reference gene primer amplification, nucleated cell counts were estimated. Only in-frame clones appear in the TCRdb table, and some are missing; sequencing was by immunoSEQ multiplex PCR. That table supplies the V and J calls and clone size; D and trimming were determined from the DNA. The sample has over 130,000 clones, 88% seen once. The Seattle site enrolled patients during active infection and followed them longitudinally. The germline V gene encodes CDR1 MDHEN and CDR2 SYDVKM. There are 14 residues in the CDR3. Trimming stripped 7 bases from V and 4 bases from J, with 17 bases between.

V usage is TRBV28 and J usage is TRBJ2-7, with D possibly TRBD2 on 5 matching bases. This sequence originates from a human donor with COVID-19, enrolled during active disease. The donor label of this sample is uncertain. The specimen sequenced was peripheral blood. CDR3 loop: CASTLGSGNYEQYF. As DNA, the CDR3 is TGTGCCAGCACCCTGGGGTCGGGGAATTACGAGCAGTACTTC.